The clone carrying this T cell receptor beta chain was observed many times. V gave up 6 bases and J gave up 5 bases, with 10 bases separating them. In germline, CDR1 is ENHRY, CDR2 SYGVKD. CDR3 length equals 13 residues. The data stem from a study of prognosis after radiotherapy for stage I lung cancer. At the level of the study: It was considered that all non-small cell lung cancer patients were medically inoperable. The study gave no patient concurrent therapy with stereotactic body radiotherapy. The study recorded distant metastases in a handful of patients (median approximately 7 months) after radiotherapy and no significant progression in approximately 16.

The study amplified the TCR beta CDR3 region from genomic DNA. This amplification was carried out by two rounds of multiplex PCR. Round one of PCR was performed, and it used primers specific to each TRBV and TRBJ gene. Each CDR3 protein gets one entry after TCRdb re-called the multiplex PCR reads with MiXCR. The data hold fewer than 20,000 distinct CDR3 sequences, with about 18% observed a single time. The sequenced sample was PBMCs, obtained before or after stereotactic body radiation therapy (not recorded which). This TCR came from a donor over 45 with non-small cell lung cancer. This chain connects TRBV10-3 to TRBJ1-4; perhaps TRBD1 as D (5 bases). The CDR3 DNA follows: TGTGCCATCAGGAGAGGGGAGAATGAAAAACTGTTTTTT. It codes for CAIRRGENEKLFF.